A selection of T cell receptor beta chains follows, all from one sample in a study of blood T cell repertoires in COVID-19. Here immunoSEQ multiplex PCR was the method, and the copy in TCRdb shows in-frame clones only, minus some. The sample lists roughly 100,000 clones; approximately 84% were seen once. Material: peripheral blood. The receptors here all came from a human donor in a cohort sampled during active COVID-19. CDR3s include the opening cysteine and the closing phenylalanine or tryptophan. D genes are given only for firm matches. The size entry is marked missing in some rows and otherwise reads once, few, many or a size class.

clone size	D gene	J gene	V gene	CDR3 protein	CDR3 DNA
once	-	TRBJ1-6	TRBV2	CASSEGSPYNSPLHF	TGTGCCAGCAGTGAAGGGAGCCCCTATAATTCACCCCTCCACTTT
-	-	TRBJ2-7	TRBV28	CASSLLGYFSQYF	TGTGCCAGCAGTTTGCTAGGTTACTTCTCGCAGTACTTC
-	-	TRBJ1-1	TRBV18	CASSPGGGGNTEAFF	TGTGCCAGCTCACCAGGCGGGGGTGGGAACACTGAAGCTTTCTTT
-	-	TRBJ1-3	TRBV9	CASSVGARGSGDTIYF	TGTGCCAGCAGCGTAGGAGCTAGGGGGAGCGGCGACACCATATATTTT
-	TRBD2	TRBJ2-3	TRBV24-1	CATSDNEGGPSTDTQYF	TGTGCCACCAGTGATAATGAGGGAGGGCCTAGCACAGATACGCAGTATTTT
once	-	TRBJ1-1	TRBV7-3	CASSPLPRGTEAFF	TGTGCCAGCAGCCCCCTCCCAAGAGGGACTGAAGCTTTCTTT
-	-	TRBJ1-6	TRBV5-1	CASSVGGAFYNSPLHF	TGCGCCAGCAGTGTTGGGGGCGCGTTTTATAATTCACCCCTCCACTTT
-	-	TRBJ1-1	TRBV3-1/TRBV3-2	CASRENGNREAFF	TGTGCCAGCAGGGAGAATGGAAACAGGGAAGCTTTCTTT
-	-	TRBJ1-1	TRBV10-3	CAISDRGHTEAFF	TGTGCCATCAGTGACAGGGGCCACACTGAAGCTTTCTTT
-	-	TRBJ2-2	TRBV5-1	CASSSGTQTLPYYTGELFF	TGCGCCAGCAGCTCAGGGACTCAAACGCTTCCTTATTACACCGGGGAGCTGTTTTTT
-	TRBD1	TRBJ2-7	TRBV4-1	CASSQVGGTGSYEQYF	TGCGCCAGCAGCCAAGTGGGCGGGACAGGGTCGTACGAGCAGTACTTC
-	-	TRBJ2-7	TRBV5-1	CASRKTGLEQYF	TGCGCCAGCAGAAAAACAGGGCTCGAGCAGTACTTC
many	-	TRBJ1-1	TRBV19	CASSDDRAFF	TGTGCCAGTAGCGATGATAGAGCTTTCTTT
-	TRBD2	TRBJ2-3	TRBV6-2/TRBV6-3	CASSYPTSGRYGFRLDTQYF	TGTGCCAGCAGTTACCCTACTAGCGGGAGGTATGGATTTCGTTTGGATACGCAGTATTTT
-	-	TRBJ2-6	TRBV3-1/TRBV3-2	CASRSTESGANVLTF	TGTGCCAGCAGGAGTACTGAATCTGGGGCCAACGTCCTGACTTTC
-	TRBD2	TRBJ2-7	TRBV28	CASRPLLAGVFYEQYF	TGTGCCAGCAGACCGCTTCTAGCGGGGGTGTTCTACGAGCAGTACTTC
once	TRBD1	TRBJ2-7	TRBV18	CASSASTGGYEQYF	TGTGCCAGCTCAGCGAGCACAGGGGGCTACGAGCAGTACTTC
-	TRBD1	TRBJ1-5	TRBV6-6	CASGQGNQPQHF	TGTGCCAGCGGACAGGGCAATCAGCCCCAGCATTTT
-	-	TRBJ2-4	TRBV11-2	CASSLMEGQYF	TGTGCCAGCAGCTTAATGGAGGGTCAGTACTTC
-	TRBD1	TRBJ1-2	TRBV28	CASTLGQHYGYTF	TGTGCCAGCACCTTGGGACAGCACTATGGCTACACCTTC
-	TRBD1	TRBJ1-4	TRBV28	CASSLIPSDREGEKLFF	TGTGCCAGCAGTTTAATCCCCTCCGACAGGGAAGGTGAAAAACTGTTTTTT
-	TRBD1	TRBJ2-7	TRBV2	CASKDRGNSYEQYF	TGTGCCAGCAAGGACAGGGGTAACTCCTACGAGCAGTACTTC
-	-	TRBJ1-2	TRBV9	CASSADQGFHGYTF	TGTGCCAGCAGCGCAGATCAGGGGTTCCATGGCTACACCTTC
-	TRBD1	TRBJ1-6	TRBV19	CASSIPPGQGNSPLHF	TGTGCCAGTAGTATCCCCCCGGGACAGGGGAATTCACCCCTCCACTTT
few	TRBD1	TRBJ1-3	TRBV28	CASTREGTVSGNTIYF	TGTGCCAGCACCCGCGAAGGGACAGTCTCTGGAAACACCATATATTTT
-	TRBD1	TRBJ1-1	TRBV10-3	CAISESGTGNSEAFF	TGTGCCATCAGTGAGTCCGGGACAGGAAATTCTGAAGCTTTCTTT
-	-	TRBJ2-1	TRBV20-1	CSASIQEQFF	TGCAGTGCTTCTATCCAAGAGCAGTTCTTC